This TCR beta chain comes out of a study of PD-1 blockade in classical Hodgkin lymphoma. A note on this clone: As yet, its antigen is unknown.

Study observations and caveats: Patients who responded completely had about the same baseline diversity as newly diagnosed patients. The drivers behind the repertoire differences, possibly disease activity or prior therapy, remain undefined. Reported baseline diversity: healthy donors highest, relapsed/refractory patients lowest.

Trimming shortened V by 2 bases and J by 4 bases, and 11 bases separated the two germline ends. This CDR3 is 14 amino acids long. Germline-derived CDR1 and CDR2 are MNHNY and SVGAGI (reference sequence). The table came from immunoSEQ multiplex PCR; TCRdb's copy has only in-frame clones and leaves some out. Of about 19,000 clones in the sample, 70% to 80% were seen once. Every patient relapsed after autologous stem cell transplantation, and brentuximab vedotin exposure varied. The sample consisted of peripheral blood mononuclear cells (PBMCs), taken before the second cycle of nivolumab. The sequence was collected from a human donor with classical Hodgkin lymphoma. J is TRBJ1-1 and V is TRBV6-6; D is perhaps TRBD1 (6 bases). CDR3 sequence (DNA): TGTGCCAGCAGTTACGGTACAGGGTCCACTGAAGCTTTCTTT. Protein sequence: CASSYGTGSTEAFF.